The sequence of this T cell receptor beta chain was determined in a study of CD8 T cells in Susac syndrome (dated by TCRdb to the late 2010s). About the investigation overall: Among the sequenced Susac syndrome patients, 5 or 6 had clinically active disease and 8 or 9 were in clinical remission. CD8+ T cell repertoire clonality was compared between about a dozen healthy donors, some 14 Susac syndrome patients and around 15 multiple sclerosis patients. The study used repertoire sequencing to test whether antigen drove CD8+ T cell activation and differentiation in Susac syndrome. At blood withdrawal, Susac syndrome patients were therapy-naive, treated with corticosteroids (with IVIg additionally given to some), or treated with IVIg alone. Overall results and qualifications from the work: Susac syndrome CD8+ repertoires showed clonal expansion, highest in CD8+ TEMRA cells and greater in clinically active than remitting patients. The TCR sequencing and HLA analysis was acknowledged to have included a relatively small number of individuals. In the total CD8+ and CD8+ TEMRA repertoires, 15 to 20 and five Susac-specific public clones, respectively, were identified.

RNA was extracted with the RNeasy kit and 0.5 to 1 ug was reverse transcribed using random hexamers. TCR beta CDR3 regions were amplified with the immunoSEQ multiplex PCR assay covering 54 Vbeta and 13 Jbeta segments. Bias from PCR amplification was corrected by using a synthetic template baseline for primer optimization and for computational correction. The authors processed their data as follows. Reads were annotated to V, D and J genes according to IMGT and were analyzed with immunoSEQ Analyzer, with only productive sequences retained. Clonality was computed as one minus Shannon entropy normalized by log2 of the number of productive unique sequences. Public and private clones were assessed among the 100 most prevalent clones of each patient and control. Clones were defined as Susac-specific if absent from the healthy and MS cohorts, from 1052 published viral clones and from other ImmuneACCESS disease sequences. The public reads were reprocessed in TCRdb via fastp at Q25 and MiXCR, keeping in-frame beta chains. Identical CDR3 proteins give one entry, which carries the most common genes and DNA. The authors' filters were not applied to this entry. This sample has tens of thousands of distinct CDR3 sequences in its table, and 93% of those were observed once. The top ten hold approximately 0.63% of the sample.

Peripheral blood CD8+ and CD4+ T cells from healthy donors, Susac syndrome patients and multiple sclerosis patients were profiled using high-throughput TCR beta sequencing. The Susac syndrome patients fulfilled recently defined diagnostic criteria for definite or probable disease. Bulk CD8+ and CD4+ T cells were purified by magnetic negative isolation, whereas CD8+ TEMRA cells were enriched by FACS. Blood was collected in EDTA tubes and processed within 24 hours, with PBMCs isolated through density gradient centrifugation. PBMCs intended for TCR sequencing were cryopreserved in liquid nitrogen and thawed later in a water bath at 37 degrees C. Purity of sorted or isolated CD4+, CD8+ and CD8+ TEMRA cells was at least 90%. Concerning this clonotype: Its cognate antigen has yet to be identified. No quality values exist for individual bases; no much larger clone is one base distant.

The germline V gene (reference sequence) gives CDR1 as LGHDT and CDR2 as YNNKEL. Relative to germline, V is 4 bases shorter and J is 5 bases shorter, with 14 bases between their ends. Spanning cysteine to phenylalanine, the CDR3 consists of 14 amino acids. Only the CDR3 region is kept as DNA, spanning 42 bases read in frame from base 1. Sample: CD8+ T cells from PBMCs. The chain was built from TRBV3-1 and TRBJ2-5, with a tentative D call of TRBD1 or TRBD2, each matching 5 bases. The receptor comes from a human donor with Susac syndrome. The CDR3 reads CASSLQGDDETQYF. DNA sequence: TGTGCCAGCAGCCTTCAGGGAGATGATGAGACCCAGTACTTC.